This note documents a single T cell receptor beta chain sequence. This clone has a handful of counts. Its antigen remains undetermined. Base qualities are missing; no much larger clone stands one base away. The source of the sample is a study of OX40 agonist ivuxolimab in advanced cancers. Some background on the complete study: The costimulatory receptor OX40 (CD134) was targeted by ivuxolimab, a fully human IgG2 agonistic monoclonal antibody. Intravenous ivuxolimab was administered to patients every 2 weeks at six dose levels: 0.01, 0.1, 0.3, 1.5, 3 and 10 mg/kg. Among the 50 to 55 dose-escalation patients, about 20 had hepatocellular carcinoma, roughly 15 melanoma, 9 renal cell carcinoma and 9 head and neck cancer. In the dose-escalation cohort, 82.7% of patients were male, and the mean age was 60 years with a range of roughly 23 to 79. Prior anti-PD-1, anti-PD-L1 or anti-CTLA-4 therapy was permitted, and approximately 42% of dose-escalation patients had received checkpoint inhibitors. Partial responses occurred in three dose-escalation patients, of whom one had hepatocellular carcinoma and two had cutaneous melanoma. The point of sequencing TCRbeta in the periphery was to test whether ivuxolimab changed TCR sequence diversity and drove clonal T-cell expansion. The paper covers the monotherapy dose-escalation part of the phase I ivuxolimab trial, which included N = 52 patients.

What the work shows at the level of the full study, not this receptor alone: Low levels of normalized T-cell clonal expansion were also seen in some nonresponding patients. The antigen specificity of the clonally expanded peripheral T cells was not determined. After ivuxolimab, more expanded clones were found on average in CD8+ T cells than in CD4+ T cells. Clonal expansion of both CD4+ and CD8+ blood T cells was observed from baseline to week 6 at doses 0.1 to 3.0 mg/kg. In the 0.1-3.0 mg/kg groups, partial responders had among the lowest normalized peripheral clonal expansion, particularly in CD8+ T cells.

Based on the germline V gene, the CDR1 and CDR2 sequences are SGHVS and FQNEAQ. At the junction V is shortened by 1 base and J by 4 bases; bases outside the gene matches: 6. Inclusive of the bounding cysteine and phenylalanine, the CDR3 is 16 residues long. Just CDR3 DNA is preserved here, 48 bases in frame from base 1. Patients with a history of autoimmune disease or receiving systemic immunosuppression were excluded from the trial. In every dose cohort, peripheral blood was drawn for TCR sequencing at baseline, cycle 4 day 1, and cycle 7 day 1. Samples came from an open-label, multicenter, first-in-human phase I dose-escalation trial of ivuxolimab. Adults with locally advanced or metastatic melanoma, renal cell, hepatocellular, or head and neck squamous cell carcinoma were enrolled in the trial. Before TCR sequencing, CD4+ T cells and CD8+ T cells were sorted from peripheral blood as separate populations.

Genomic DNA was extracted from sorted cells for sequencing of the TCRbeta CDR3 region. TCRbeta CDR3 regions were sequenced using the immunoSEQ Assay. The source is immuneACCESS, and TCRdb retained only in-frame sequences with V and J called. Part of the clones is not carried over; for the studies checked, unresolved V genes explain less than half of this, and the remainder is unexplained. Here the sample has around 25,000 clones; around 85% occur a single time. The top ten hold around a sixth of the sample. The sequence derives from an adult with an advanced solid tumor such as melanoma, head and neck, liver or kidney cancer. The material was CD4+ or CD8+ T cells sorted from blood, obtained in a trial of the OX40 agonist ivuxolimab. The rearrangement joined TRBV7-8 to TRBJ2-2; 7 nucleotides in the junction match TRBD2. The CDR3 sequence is CASSLDAGAATGELFF. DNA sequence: TGTGCCAGCAGCTTAGACGCGGGAGCGGCCACCGGGGAGCTGTTTTTT.